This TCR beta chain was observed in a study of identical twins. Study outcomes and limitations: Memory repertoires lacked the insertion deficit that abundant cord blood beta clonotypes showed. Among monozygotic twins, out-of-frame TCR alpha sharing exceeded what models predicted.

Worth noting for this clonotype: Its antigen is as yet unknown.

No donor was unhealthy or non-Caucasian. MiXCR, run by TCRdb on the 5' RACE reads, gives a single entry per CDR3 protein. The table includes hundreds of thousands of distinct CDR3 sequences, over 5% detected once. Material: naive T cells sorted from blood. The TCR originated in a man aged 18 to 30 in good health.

The DNA for the CDR3 is TGCAGTGCTGAACCGATAGCGGGAGGGCCAACCGGTGAGCAGTTCTTC. Translated: CSAEPIAGGPTGEQFF. The chain combines TRBV20-1 with TRBJ2-1; TRBD2 aligns across 11 bases. Germline assignment: CDR1 DFQATT and CDR2 SNEGSKA (reference sequence). This CDR3 is built from 16 residues. With V trimmed by 5 bases and J by 9 bases, 15 bases remained unmatched.